This T cell receptor beta chain emerged from a study of T cells in Graves' hyperthyroidism and ophthalmopathy. The overall study: Peripheral blood was acquired at first diagnosis, ahead of any therapy whatsoever. Findings and caveats of the study: Ophthalmopathy was predicted by the model a median of around 5.9 months ahead of onset. Ophthalmopathy and stable hyperthyroidism were separated by a 13 V-J model.

Notes on this clonotype: Its antigen is not identified. A far larger clone differs by one base, so this is likely a read error.

RNA transcripts provided the source from which TCR beta CDR3 regions were amplified. A set of HTBI primers served as the primers for a first-round RT-PCR of the TCR CDR3. TCRdb processed the multiplex PCR reads anew with MiXCR; each CDR3 protein has one entry. The sample carries 500,000 to 650,000 distinct CDR3 sequences, about 20% recorded once. Per the germline V gene, CDR1 is SNHLY and CDR2 is FYNNEI. Trimming took off 5 bases at V and 6 bases at J, with 14 bases between the two ends. The CDR3 is 13 residues long. Sequencing used blood. The source of this sequence is a middle-aged man with Graves' ophthalmopathy. The chain is built from TRBV2 and TRBJ2-7, with D tentatively TRBD1 (6 bases). The CDR3 here is CASSSGTWGEQYF. CDR3 DNA sequence: TGTGCCAGCAGTTCCGGGACATGGGGCGAGCAGTACTTC.